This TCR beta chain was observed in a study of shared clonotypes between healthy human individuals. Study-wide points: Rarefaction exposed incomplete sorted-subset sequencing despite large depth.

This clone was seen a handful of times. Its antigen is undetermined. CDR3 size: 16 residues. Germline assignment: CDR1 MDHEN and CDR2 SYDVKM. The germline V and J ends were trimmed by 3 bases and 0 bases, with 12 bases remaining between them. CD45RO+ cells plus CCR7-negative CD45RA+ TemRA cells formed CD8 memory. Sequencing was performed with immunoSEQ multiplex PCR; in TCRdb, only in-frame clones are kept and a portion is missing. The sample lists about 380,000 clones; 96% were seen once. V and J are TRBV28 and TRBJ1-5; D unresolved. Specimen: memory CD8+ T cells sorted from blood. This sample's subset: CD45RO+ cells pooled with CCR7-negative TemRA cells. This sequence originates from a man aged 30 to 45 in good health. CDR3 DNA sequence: TGTGCCAGCAGTTTTGTGTCCGGAGTTAGCAATCAGCCCCAGCATTTT. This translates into CASSFVSGVSNQPQHF.